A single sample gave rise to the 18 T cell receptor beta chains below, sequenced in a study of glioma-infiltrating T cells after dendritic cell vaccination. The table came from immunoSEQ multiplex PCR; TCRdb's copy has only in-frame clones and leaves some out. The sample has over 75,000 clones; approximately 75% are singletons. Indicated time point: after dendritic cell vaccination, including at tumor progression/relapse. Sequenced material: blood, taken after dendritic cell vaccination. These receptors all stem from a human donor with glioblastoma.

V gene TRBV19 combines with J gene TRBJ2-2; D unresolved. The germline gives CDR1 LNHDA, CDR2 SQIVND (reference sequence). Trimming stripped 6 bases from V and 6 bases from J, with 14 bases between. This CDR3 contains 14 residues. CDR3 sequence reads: CASRRSSAAGELFF. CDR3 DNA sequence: TGTGCCAGTAGGAGGTCTTCCGCCGCCGGGGAGCTGTTTTTT. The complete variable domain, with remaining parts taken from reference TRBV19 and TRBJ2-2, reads DGGITQSPKYLFRKEGQNVTLSCEQNLNHDAMYWYRQDPGQGLRLIYYSQIVNDFQKGDIAEGYSVSREKKESFPLTVTSAQKNPTAFYLCASRRSSAAGELFFGEGSRLTVL.

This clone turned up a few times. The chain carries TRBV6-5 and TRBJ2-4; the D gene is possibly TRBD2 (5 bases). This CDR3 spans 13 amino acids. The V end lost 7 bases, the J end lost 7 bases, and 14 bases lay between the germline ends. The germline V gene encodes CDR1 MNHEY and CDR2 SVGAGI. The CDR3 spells CASTRVGENIQYF. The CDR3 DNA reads TGTGCCAGCACCCGGGTTGGGGAGAACATTCAGTACTTC.

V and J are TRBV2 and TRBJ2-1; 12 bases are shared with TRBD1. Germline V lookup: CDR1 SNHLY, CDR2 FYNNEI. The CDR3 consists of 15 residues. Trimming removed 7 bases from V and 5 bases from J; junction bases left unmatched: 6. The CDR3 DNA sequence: TGTGCCAGCATCTGGGACAGGGGGCCGAACAATGAGCAGTTCTTC. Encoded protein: CASIWDRGPNNEQFF.

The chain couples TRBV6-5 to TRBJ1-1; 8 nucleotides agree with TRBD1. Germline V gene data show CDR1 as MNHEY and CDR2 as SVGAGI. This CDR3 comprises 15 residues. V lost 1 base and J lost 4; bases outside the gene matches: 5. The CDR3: CASSYFGQGPTEAFF. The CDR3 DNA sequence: TGTGCCAGCAGTTACTTCGGACAGGGCCCCACTGAAGCTTTCTTT.

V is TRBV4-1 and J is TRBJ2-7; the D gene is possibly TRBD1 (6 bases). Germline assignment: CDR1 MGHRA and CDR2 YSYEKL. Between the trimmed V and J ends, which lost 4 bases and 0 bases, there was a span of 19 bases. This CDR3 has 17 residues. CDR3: CASSRGEGQTGSYEQYV. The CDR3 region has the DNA TGCGCCAGCAGCCGGGGAGAGGGGCAGACAGGCTCCTACGAGCAGTACGTC.

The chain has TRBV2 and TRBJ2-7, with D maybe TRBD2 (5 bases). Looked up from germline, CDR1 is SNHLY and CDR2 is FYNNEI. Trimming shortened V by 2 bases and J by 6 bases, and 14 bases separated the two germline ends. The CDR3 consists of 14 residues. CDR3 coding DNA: TGTGCCAGCAGTGAAATGGTCACCCGGGGCGAGCAGTACTTC. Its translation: CASSEMVTRGEQYF.

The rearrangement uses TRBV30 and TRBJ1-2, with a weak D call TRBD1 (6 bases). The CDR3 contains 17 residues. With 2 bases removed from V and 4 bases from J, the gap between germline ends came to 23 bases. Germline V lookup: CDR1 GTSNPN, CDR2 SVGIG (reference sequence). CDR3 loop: CAWSSGKSGHGAYGYTF. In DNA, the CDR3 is TGTGCCTGGAGTTCGGGGAAATCGGGACACGGGGCCTATGGCTACACCTTC. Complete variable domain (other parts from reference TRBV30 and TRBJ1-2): SQTIHQWPATLVQPVGSPLSLECTVEGTSNPNLYWYRQAAGRGLQLLFYSVGIGQISSEVPQNLSASRPQDRQFILSSKKLLLSDSGFYLCAWSSGKSGHGAYGYTFGSGTRLTVV.

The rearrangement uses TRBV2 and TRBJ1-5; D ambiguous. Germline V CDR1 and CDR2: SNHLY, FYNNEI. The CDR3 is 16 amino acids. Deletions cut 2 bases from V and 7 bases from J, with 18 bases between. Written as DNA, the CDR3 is TGTGCCAGCAGTGAATTAGGGTATGGGCGGGGACAGCCCCAGCATTTT. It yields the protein CASSELGYGRGQPQHF.

Here the CDR3 DNA reads TGTGCCAGCAGTTCACATTTTTCCTACGAGCAGTACTTC. It yields the protein CASSSHFSYEQYF. The V call is TRBV6-5, the J call TRBJ2-7; D unclear. V lost 4 bases to trimming and J lost 1 base, with 8 bases between them. Germline V gives CDR1 MNHEY, CDR2 SVGAGI. The CDR3 consists of 13 residues.

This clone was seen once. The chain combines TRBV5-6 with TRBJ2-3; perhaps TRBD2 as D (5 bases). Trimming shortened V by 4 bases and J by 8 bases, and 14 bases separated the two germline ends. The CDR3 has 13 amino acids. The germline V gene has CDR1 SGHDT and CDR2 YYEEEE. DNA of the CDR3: TGTGCCAGCAGCATACCGGGAAGTCGTACGCAGTATTTT. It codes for CASSIPGSRTQYF.

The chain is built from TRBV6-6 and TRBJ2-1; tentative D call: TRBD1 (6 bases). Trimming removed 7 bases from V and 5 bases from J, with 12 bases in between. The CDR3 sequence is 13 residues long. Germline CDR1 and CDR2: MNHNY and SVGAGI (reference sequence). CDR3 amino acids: CASKDSVHNEQFF. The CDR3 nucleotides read TGTGCCAGCAAGGACAGCGTGCACAATGAGCAGTTCTTC.

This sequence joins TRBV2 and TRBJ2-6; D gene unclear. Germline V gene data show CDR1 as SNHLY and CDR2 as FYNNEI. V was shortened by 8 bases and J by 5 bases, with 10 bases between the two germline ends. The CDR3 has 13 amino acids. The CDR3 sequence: CASGVPWANVLTF. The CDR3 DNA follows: TGTGCCAGCGGAGTACCCTGGGCCAACGTCCTGACTTTC.

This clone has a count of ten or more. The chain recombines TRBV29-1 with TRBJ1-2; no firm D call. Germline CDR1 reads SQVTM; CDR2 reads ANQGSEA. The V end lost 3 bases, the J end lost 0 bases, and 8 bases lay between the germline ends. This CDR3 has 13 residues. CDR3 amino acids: CSVERETNYGYTF. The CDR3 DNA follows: TGCAGCGTTGAGAGGGAGACTAACTATGGCTACACCTTC.

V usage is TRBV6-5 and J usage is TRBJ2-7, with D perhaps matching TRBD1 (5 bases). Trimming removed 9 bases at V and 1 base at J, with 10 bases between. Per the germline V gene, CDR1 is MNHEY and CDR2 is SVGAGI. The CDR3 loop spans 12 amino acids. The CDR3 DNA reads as TGTGCCAGAACGAAGGGGTCCTACGAGCAGTACGTC. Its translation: CARTKGSYEQYV.

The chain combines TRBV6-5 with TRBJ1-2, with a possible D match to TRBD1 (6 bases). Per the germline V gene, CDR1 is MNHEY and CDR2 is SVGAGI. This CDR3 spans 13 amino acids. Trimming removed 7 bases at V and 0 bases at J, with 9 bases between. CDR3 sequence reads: CASKGQTNYGYTF. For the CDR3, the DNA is TGTGCCAGCAAGGGACAAACTAACTATGGCTACACCTTC.

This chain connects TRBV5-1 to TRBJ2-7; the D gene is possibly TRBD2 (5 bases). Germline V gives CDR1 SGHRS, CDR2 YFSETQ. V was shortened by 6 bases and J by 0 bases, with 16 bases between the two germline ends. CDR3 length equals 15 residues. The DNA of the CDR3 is TGCGCCAGCAAATCGCGGACGGGGAGCTCCTACGAGCAGTACTTC. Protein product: CASKSRTGSSYEQYF.

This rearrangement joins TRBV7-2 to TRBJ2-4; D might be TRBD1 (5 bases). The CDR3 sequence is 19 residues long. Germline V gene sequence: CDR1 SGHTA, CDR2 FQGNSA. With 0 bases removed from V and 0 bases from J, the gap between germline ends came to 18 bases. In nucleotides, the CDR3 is TGTGCCAGCAGCTTAGCGTTCCCAGGGCGAAATCTAGCCAAAAACATTCAGTACTTC. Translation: CASSLAFPGRNLAKNIQYF.

CDR3 sequence reads: CATSRGQGMDEQFF. The CDR3 bases are TGTGCCACCAGCCGCGGACAGGGGATGGATGAGCAGTTCTTC. The V gene is TRBV15, the J gene TRBJ2-1, with 9 bases that match TRBD1. The CDR3 consists of 14 residues. With 5 bases clipped from V and 8 bases from J, the junction kept 7 bases outside the gene matches. CDR1 and CDR2 from the germline V gene are LNHNV and YYDKDF (reference sequence).